This T cell receptor (beta chain) stems from a study of T cell responses to AZD1222 COVID-19 vaccine. Findings of the study overall: Repertoires were obtained only post-peak T cell response.

Clones were read by immunoSEQ multiplex PCR, and TCRdb kept only the in-frame ones, dropping some. The sample contains some 150,000 clones, 93% of which appear only once. Germline V gives CDR1 SNHLY, CDR2 FYNNEI. The CDR3 contains 11 residues. The germline V and J ends were trimmed by 6 bases and 4 bases, with 7 bases remaining between them. Regarding this clone: Antigen unknown.

V gene TRBV2 combines with J gene TRBJ2-7, with D unclear. This sequence originates from an adult in good health. Sample: peripheral blood, taken on day 0 of AZD1222 vaccination. CDR3 nucleotides: TGTGCCAGCAGCCTCTCTTACGAGCAGTACTTC. It encodes CASSLSYEQYF.